The 19 T cell receptor beta chains given below trace back to one sample, sequenced in a study of T cells in Graves' hyperthyroidism and ophthalmopathy. Using RNA transcripts as the source, TCR beta CDR3 regions were amplified. The HTBI primer set drove a first-round RT-PCR of the TCR CDR3. TCRdb recomputed calls from the multiplex PCR reads with MiXCR, one row per CDR3 protein. This sample has some 620,000 distinct CDR3 sequences, with under 20% found just once. Sample: blood. The source is a woman aged 25 to 39 with Graves' hyperthyroidism.

This clonotype was counted ten times or more. The chain combines TRBV28 with TRBJ2-7, with 7 bases matching TRBD1. V lost 6 bases and J lost 1; bases outside the gene matches: 9. The CDR3 has 15 amino acids. Germline lookup yields CDR1 MDHEN and CDR2 SYDVKM. CDR3 in amino acids: CASRFRTGLSYEQYF. CDR3 sequence (DNA): TGTGCCAGCAGATTCCGGACAGGTTTGTCCTACGAGCAGTACTTC.

This clonotype was detected many times. The rearrangement joins TRBV7-8 to TRBJ1-2, with D tentatively TRBD1 (6 bases). The germline gives CDR1 SGHVS, CDR2 FQNEAQ. CDR3 size: 16 residues. Trimming removed 1 base from V and 3 bases from J, with 15 bases in between. The CDR3 nucleotides read TGTGCCAGCAGCTTAGGCCCGGGCAGGGGATACTATGGCTACACCTTC. Its translation: CASSLGPGRGYYGYTF.

The chain carries TRBV9 and TRBJ1-3; 7 positions agree with TRBD1. The CDR3 runs 14 residues. V was clipped by 3 bases and J by 2 bases; unmatched bases: 2. Germline assignment: CDR1 SGDLS and CDR2 YYNGEE. The CDR3 DNA reads TGTGCCAGCAGCGCTGGGACAGCTGGAAACACCATATATTTT. Its translation is CASSAGTAGNTIYF.

This clonotype was seen repeatedly, ten times or more. This chain uses TRBV19 with TRBJ1-1; D gene uncertain. CDR3 length equals 10 residues. Germline CDR1 LNHDA, CDR2 SQIVND (reference sequence). Deletions cut 10 bases from V and 6 bases from J, with 9 bases between. CDR3 amino acids: CATSGAEAFF. The CDR3 DNA sequence: TGTGCCACCTCAGGCGCTGAAGCTTTCTTT.

This clonotype appeared a few times. The chain employs TRBV7-6 and TRBJ1-2, with D perhaps TRBD1 (6 bases). Trimming pared 5 bases from V and 1 base from J, leaving 11 bases between. CDR3 length: 14 amino acids. Germline V lookup: CDR1 SGHVS, CDR2 FNYEAQ. In DNA form, the CDR3 reads TGTGCCAGCAGCCCCTGGACAGTTAACTATGGCTACACCTTC. Protein product: CASSPWTVNYGYTF.

The chain combines TRBV7-9 with TRBJ2-7; D remains unclear. The CDR3 is 16 residues long. V lost 5 bases to trimming and J lost 7 bases, with 24 bases between them. Germline CDR1 and CDR2: SEHNR and FQNEAQ (reference sequence). The CDR3 DNA reads TGTGCCAGCAGCGACACCCTGGCCGGAGCCGTGGGGGAGCAGTACTTC. Residues: CASSDTLAGAVGEQYF.

This clonotype was recorded many times. The chain links TRBV28 to TRBJ2-4; D not certain. Deletions cut 2 bases from V and 0 bases from J, with 8 bases between. CDR3 length equals 15 residues. Looked up from germline, CDR1 is MDHEN and CDR2 is SYDVKM. In DNA, the CDR3 is TGTGCCAGCAGTTTAAGTTGGTTAGCCAAAAACATTCAGTACTTC. Its translation: CASSLSWLAKNIQYF.

This clonotype was picked up a small number of times. The chain employs TRBV24-1 and TRBJ2-1; 7 positions match TRBD1. The CDR3 has 13 amino acids. Per the germline V gene, CDR1 is KGHDR and CDR2 is SFDVKD. The junction had 2 bases not matched to a gene; V was cut back by 3 bases and J by 7 bases. The CDR3 nucleotides are TGTGCCACCAGTGATCGGGACAGAAATGAGCAGTTCTTC. Translated: CATSDRDRNEQFF.

This clonotype was counted between two and nine times. A much larger clone lies one base from this, so it may be a read error. The V call is TRBV7-2, the J call TRBJ1-2; TRBD1 is a possible D gene (6 bases). The V end lost 4 bases, the J end lost 8 bases, and 17 bases lay between the germline ends. The CDR3 has 14 amino acids. Per the germline V gene, CDR1 is SGHTA and CDR2 is FQGNSA. The CDR3 spells CTSSSTGGAGGYTF. The CDR3 nucleotides are TGTACCAGCAGCTCCACGGGGGGGGCAGGCGGCTACACCTTC.

Written as DNA, the CDR3 is TGCGCCAGCAGACTTCAGGGGGCTGACTATGGCTACACCTTC. This encodes CASRLQGADYGYTF. The chain combines TRBV4-1 with TRBJ1-2; TRBD1 matches at 8 bases. The CDR3 is 14 amino acids. The trim removed 6 bases at V and 3 bases at J, leaving 6 bases unmatched. The germline CDR1 and CDR2 sequences are MGHRA and YSYEKL.

The table lists this clonotype with a few counts. The chain joins TRBV25-1 to TRBJ1-1; TRBD1 matches 7 bases. V was pared by 7 bases and J by 4 bases, with 9 bases of the junction left unmatched. The CDR3 is made up of 14 amino acids. Germline-derived CDR1 and CDR2 are MGHDK and SYGVNS. CDR3 region: CASMNRGAGTEAFF. The CDR3 coding sequence is TGTGCCAGCATGAACAGGGGTGCGGGCACTGAAGCTTTCTTT.

At least ten counts were recorded for this clonotype. This rearrangement joins TRBV6-1 to TRBJ1-5; TRBD1 matches 8 bases. The CDR3 consists of 14 residues. V was clipped by 6 bases and J by 6 bases; unmatched bases: 7. CDR1 is MNHNS, CDR2 SASEGT, per germline. The CDR3, as DNA: TGTGCCAGCAGCTACGGACAGGGCGGTCAGCCCCAGCATTTT. The encoded protein is CASSYGQGGQPQHF.

The V gene is TRBV7-2, the J gene TRBJ1-2; D unclear. Germline CDR1 and CDR2: SGHTA and FQGNSA. The V gene lost 2 bases and the J gene lost 0 bases, with 7 bases spanning the gap. The CDR3 runs to 14 residues. Here the CDR3 DNA reads TGTGCCAGCAGCTTAAGTTTAGCTAACTATGGCTACACCTTC. This codes for CASSLSLANYGYTF.

This clonotype was recorded only once. V gene TRBV28 combines with J gene TRBJ1-1; tentatively, D is TRBD1 (6 bases). This CDR3 has 16 residues. Germline CDR1 MDHEN, CDR2 SYDVKM. V lost 7 bases and J 1 base, leaving 19 bases between the germline ends. For the CDR3, the DNA is TGTGCCAGCATTACGGGGGGCGCTAATACGAACACTGAAGCTTTCTTT. This gives the protein CASITGGANTNTEAFF. The entire variable domain, with the rest obtained from reference TRBV28 and TRBJ1-1, is as follows: DVKVTQSSRYLVKRTGEKVFLECVQDMDHENMFWYRQDPGLGLRLIYFSYDVKMKEKGDIPEGYSVSREKKERFSLILESASTNQTSMYLCASITGGANTNTEAFFGQGTRLTVV.

This clonotype was seen at least ten times. The chain has TRBV6-1 and TRBJ1-2; D remains unclear. The germline CDR1 and CDR2 sequences are MNHNS and SASEGT. This CDR3 is built from 11 residues. V gave up 9 bases and J gave up 8 bases, with 13 bases separating them. CDR3 sequence: CASQDDSGYTF. CDR3 nucleotides: TGTGCCAGTCAGGACGACTCCGGCTACACCTTC.

This clonotype has a handful of counts. The gene calls are TRBV25-1 and TRBJ2-3; D ambiguous. V was pared by 1 base and J by 9 bases, with 8 bases between. Germline V lookup: CDR1 MGHDK, CDR2 SYGVNS. The CDR3 is 12 residues long. In DNA form, the CDR3 reads TGTGCCAGCAGTGAATCGTACAGAACGCAGTATTTT. It encodes CASSESYRTQYF.

This clonotype was recorded a few times. The CDR3 DNA follows: TGCAGTGCTATCCCCTACAGGGGGCAGGGTACCTGGAGCTACGAGCAGTACTTC. This codes for CSAIPYRGQGTWSYEQYF. V is TRBV20-1 and J is TRBJ2-7; 9 bases match TRBD1. Germline V CDR1 and CDR2: DFQATT, SNEGSKA (reference sequence). There are 18 residues in the CDR3. Trimming took 4 bases from V and 3 from J; bases not matched to a gene: 19.

V and J are TRBV6-1 and TRBJ1-1, with D maybe TRBD1 (5 bases). Trimming stripped 6 bases from V and 2 bases from J, with 19 bases between. Per the germline V gene, CDR1 is MNHNS and CDR2 is SASEGT. CDR3 length equals 16 residues. The CDR3 region is CASRAGTGASNTEAFF. CDR3 sequence (DNA): TGTGCCAGCAGGGCCGGGACGGGTGCTTCTAACACTGAAGCTTTCTTT.

This clonotype has ten or more counts. This rearrangement joins TRBV28 to TRBJ2-7; TRBD1 agrees at 10 bases. Germline CDR1 reads MDHEN; CDR2 reads SYDVKM. The ends lost 7 bases at V and 5 bases at J; junction bases unmatched: 17. The CDR3 has 17 amino acids. CDR3 bases: TGTGCCAGCAAAATAACGGGAGTCCGGGACAGGGGCCACGAGCAGTACTTC. This encodes CASKITGVRDRGHEQYF.